This TCR beta chain appears in the sequencing data of a study of molecular identifiers for immune sequencing clone quantification. This clonotype has only a few counts. CDR1 SQVTM and CDR2 ANQGSEA come from the germline V gene. V was clipped by 1 base and J by 4 bases, with 14 bases between them. The CDR3 has 15 residues. TCRdb processed the PCR reads anew with MiXCR; each CDR3 protein has one entry. Among hundreds of thousands of distinct CDR3 sequences listed, 25% were seen once. Sequenced material: naive CD8+ T cells from blood, with Jurkat cell RNA spiked in. Indicated subset: FACS-sorted CD8+CD4-CCR7+CD45RA+ naive T cells. This sequence joins TRBV29-1 and TRBJ2-1, with D possibly TRBD1 on 5 matching bases. This clonotype was sampled from a human donor in good health. Some libraries in this study had Jurkat cell RNA spiked in. The chain's CDR3 is CSVEGWQTVYNEQFF. CDR3 nucleotide sequence: TGCAGCGTTGAAGGGTGGCAGACAGTTTACAATGAGCAGTTCTTC.